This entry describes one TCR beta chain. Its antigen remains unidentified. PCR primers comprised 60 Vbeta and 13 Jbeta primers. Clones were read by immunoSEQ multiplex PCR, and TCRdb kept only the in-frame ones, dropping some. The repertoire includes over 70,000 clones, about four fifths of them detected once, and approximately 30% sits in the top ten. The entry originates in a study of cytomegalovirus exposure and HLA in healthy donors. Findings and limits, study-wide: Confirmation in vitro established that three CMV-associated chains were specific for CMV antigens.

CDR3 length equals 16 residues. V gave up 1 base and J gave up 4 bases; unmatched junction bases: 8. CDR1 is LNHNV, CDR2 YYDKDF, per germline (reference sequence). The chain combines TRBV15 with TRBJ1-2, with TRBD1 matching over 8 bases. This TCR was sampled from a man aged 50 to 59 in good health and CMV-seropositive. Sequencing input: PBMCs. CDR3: CATSRALGTGAYGYTF. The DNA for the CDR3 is TGTGCCACCAGCAGAGCCTTGGGGACAGGCGCCTATGGCTACACCTTC.